The entry that follows covers one T cell receptor beta chain sequence. This clonotype was counted at least ten times. It lacks a known antigen. Within one base of it there is no much larger clone, and no base qualities were kept. The sample was run on an Illumina HiSeq 1500. The public reads were run again by TCRdb, first through fastp at Q25 and then through MiXCR, and only productive beta chains were kept. Rows with one shared CDR3 protein collapse into an entry with the most common genes and DNA. The sample table lists under 350,000 distinct CDR3 sequences, approximately 10% of them with a count of one. Over 2.5% of the sample belongs to the ten largest clones. This entry comes from a study of T cell repertoires in cytomegalovirus infection (dated by TCRdb to 2018 to 2020). Background for the entire study: Donor HLA type was relevant to the analysis, as public TCR beta signatures indicated carriage of CMV infection together with the matching HLA type. What the authors observed across the whole study: In the ex vivo response, HLA-C-restricted CMV-specific TCR beta clonotypes were dominant, and in two of eight donors the single most frequent clonotype came from this HLA-C-restricted group. In both this cohort and an independent cohort of 350 or so donors, the cumulative frequency of public TCR beta family members distinguished carriers of CMV infection plus the relevant HLA type.

The material sequenced was PBMCs. This clonotype was sampled from a human donor in good health (CMV status not recorded). Some clones in this sample may be carry-over from other donors' samples.

The encoded CDR3 is CSARDGGMSGTQYF. The base sequence is TGCAGTGCTAGGGATGGGGGTATGAGTGGGACCCAGTACTTC. The rearrangement combines TRBV20-1 with TRBJ2-5; the D assignment is uncertain and may be TRBD1 or TRBD2, with 5 bases supporting each. The CDR3 goes from the cysteine to the phenylalanine over 14 residues. Here the CDR3 DNA is all that survives: 42 bases in frame from base 1. V and J lose 3 bases and 7 bases, and a span of 18 bases separates them. In the germline V gene (reference sequence), CDR1 corresponds to DFQATT and CDR2 to SNEGSKA.